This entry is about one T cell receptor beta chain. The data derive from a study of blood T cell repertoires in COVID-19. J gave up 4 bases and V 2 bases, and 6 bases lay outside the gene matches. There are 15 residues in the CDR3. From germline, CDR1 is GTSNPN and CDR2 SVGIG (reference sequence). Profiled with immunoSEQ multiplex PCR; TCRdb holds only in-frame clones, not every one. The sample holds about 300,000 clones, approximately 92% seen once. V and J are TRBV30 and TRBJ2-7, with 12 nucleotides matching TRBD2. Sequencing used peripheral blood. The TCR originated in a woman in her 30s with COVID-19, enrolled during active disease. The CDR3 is CAWSPLAGGPYEQYF. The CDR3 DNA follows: TGTGCCTGGAGTCCCCTAGCGGGAGGGCCGTACGAGCAGTACTTC.